This T cell receptor (beta chain) was captured by sequencing in a study of blood T cells in healthy people across ages. Study-wide background: About one barcoded beta molecule per two T cells came from capture by template switching.

Primers used in a second PCR of roughly 7 to 11 cycles were a sample-barcoded 5' primer and a J-beta primer mix. Any given sample supplied a minimum of 2.5 million CDR3-containing paired-end reads. TCRdb processed the 5' RACE reads anew with MiXCR; each CDR3 protein has one entry. Of over 1.5 million distinct CDR3 sequences listed, about 49% are singletons. The CDR3 has 16 residues. V was trimmed by 0 bases and J by 2 bases, leaving 14 bases between them. Germline-derived CDR1 and CDR2 are MNHEY and SVGAGI. The chain is built from TRBV6-5 and TRBJ2-7, with D unclear. This sequence was found in a woman aged 35 to 49 in good health. Sequenced input: blood. The CDR3 spells CASSYSQAHTPYEQYF. The CDR3 region has the DNA TGTGCCAGCAGTTACTCGCAGGCCCATACTCCCTACGAGCAGTACTTC.